These T cell receptor beta chains were read from a single sample in a study of cytomegalovirus exposure and HLA in healthy donors. Some clones are missing from TCRdb's copy, which holds only in-frame ones; the method was immunoSEQ multiplex PCR. Altogether approximately 190,000 clones are present, around 78% being singletons, with the ten largest covering roughly 14%. The sample consisted of PBMCs. These receptors were obtained from a woman in her 30s in good health and CMV-seropositive. Both conserved end residues are part of each CDR3. The D gene is left open where the match is weak. Not all rows give a size; the values are once, few, many and, for expanded clones, a class.

D,V,size,J,DNA,CDR3
NA,TRBV7-3,NA,TRBJ2-1,TGTGCCAGCAGCTTCCGGGTCAACAATGAGCAGTTCTTC,CASSFRVNNEQFF
NA,TRBV11-2,NA,TRBJ2-7,TGTGCCAGCAGCTTAGACACAGGGAACTACGAGCAGTACTTC,CASSLDTGNYEQYF
TRBD1,TRBV2,NA,TRBJ2-7,TGTGCCAGCCGACTCCCTGGGGACAGGGGTCACGAGCAGTACTTC,CASRLPGDRGHEQYF
TRBD1,TRBV30,NA,TRBJ1-6,TGTGCCTGGACCTCAATCACAGGGACAGTTTCACCCCTCCACTTT,CAWTSITGTVSPLHF
NA,TRBV28,NA,TRBJ1-2,TGTGCCAGCAGTTTTCCAGGGGTGATCAATGGCTACACCTTC,CASSFPGVINGYTF
NA,TRBV2,NA,TRBJ2-1,TGTGCCAGCATGGGGGGTGCCATTCGGGGGGCCAGAGGGAATGAGCAGTTCTTC,CASMGGAIRGARGNEQFF
NA,TRBV11-3,NA,TRBJ2-7,TGTGCCAGCAGCCCCATGGGACAAGTCCTCCACGAGCAGTACTTC,CASSPMGQVLHEQYF
TRBD1,TRBV6-6,NA,TRBJ1-1,TGTGCCAGCAGTTCGATACAGGGGGCCGGCACTGAAGCTTTCTTT,CASSSIQGAGTEAFF
NA,TRBV30,NA,TRBJ1-2,TGTGCCTGGAGTGCCAGGGGCGGGGGGGGCTACACCTTC,CAWSARGGGGYTF
NA,TRBV9,NA,TRBJ2-7,TGTGCCAGCAGCGTAGCCCCGACGGGCTACGAGCAGTACTTC,CASSVAPTGYEQYF
NA,TRBV21-1,NA,TRBJ1-1,TGTGCCAGCAGCTCTGTAATGGGACAGGGGGCTTGTGAAGCTTTCTTT,CASSSVMGQGACEAFF
TRBD2,TRBV27,few,TRBJ2-7,TGTGCCAGCAGTTTCCGGACTAGCGGAACCTACGAGCAGTACTTC,CASSFRTSGTYEQYF
NA,TRBV27,NA,TRBJ2-5,TGTGCCAGCAGTTTATCTGGGGGGGGCAGGGAGGAGACCCAGTACTTC,CASSLSGGGREETQYF
NA,TRBV13,NA,TRBJ2-7,TGTGCCAGCAGCTTATGGACTGACGGTGATGAGCAGTACTTC,CASSLWTDGDEQYF
NA,TRBV2,NA,TRBJ1-1,TGTGCCAGCAGTGAAGGAAGAGCTGGAGGGTTTGAAGCTTTCTTT,CASSEGRAGGFEAFF